This TCR beta chain was sequenced in a study of T cell responses to AZD1222 COVID-19 vaccine. Study outcomes and limitations: Donors, mostly white British, included more females; clonal diversity was possibly underestimated. Repertoires were obtained only post-peak T cell response. With two AZD1222 doses given, Spike-specific TCR breadth and depth both rose.

Concerning this clone itself: Its antigen remains unidentified.

Clones were sequenced by immunoSEQ multiplex PCR, and TCRdb holds only the in-frame ones, with some missing. The repertoire holds 120,000 or so clones, with 88% as singletons. The CDR3 sequence is 13 residues long. Germline values: CDR1 MGHRA, CDR2 YSYEKL. Between the trimmed V and J ends, which lost 4 bases and 4 bases, there was a span of 11 bases. This chain links TRBV4-1 with TRBJ2-7; the D gene is possibly TRBD1 (6 bases). Sequenced here: peripheral blood, sampled on day 0 of MenACWY control vaccination. This clonotype was obtained from an adult in good health. The CDR3 sequence is CASSPNRAYEQYF. CDR3 in DNA: TGCGCCAGCAGCCCTAACAGGGCTTACGAGCAGTACTTC.